Presented here are 5 T cell receptor beta chains from one specimen sequenced in a study of response to subunit inactivated influenza vaccine. In TCRdb, the RT-PCR reads were re-called with MiXCR into one record per CDR3 protein. The sample records around 540,000 distinct CDR3 sequences, around 11% being singletons. The specimen was PBMCs from blood, collected on the day of vaccination. The receptor source for this set is a man over 45 who received an inactivated influenza vaccine.

This clonotype was counted ten times or more. This rearrangement joins TRBV7-8 to TRBJ2-1; 9 nucleotides line up with TRBD2. The length of the CDR3 is 19 residues. V shed 1 base, J shed 0 bases, and the junction held 10 bases outside the gene matches. Per germline, CDR1 SGHVS and CDR2 FQNEAQ. CDR3 region: CASSLVGVLAGYSYNEQFF. DNA of the CDR3: TGTGCCAGCAGCTTAGTAGGGGTCCTAGCGGGATACTCCTACAATGAGCAGTTCTTC.

This clonotype was detected many times. The chain employs TRBV5-1 and TRBJ2-3; D gene unclear. Germline V CDR1 and CDR2: SGHRS, YFSETQ. The CDR3 is 16 amino acids. V dropped 1 base and J dropped 6 bases, with 18 bases sitting between them. The DNA of the CDR3 is TGCGCCAGCAGCTTGTACCCCCGGCGTTTTTTTGATACGCAGTATTTT. Amino acid sequence: CASSLYPRRFFDTQYF.

On this clonotype: A junction boundary mismatches the germline segment, possibly from a read error. The chain carries TRBV18 and TRBJ1-1, with D perhaps TRBD1 (5 bases). The germline V gene has CDR1 KGHSH and CDR2 LQKENI. This CDR3 comprises 15 residues. The CDR3 is CDSSPAGRAGTEAFF. The CDR3 nucleotides are TGTGACAGCTCACCAGCGGGCAGGGCAGGCACTGAAGCTTTCTTT.

The chain is built from TRBV4-1 and TRBJ1-1; the D is unclear. The germline V gene has CDR1 MGHRA and CDR2 YSYEKL. V was shortened by 1 base and J by 1 base, with 22 bases between the two germline ends. This CDR3 is built from 19 residues. The CDR3 DNA is TGCGCCAGCAGCCAAGGCGCGGGGAGCCCATTGGCGAGGAACACTGAAGCTTTCTTT. It encodes CASSQGAGSPLARNTEAFF.

As for this clonotype: This could be a read error, since a much larger clone is one nucleotide away. The rearrangement uses TRBV12-3 or TRBV12-4 and TRBJ2-1, with a weak D call TRBD2 (6 bases). This CDR3 is 13 amino acids long. Trimming cost V 8 bases and J 7 bases, with 15 bases left between them. The DNA for the CDR3 is TGTGCCAGCGGTGTCGGGGGAAAGAATGAGCAGTTCTTC. Its translation is CASGVGGKNEQFF.